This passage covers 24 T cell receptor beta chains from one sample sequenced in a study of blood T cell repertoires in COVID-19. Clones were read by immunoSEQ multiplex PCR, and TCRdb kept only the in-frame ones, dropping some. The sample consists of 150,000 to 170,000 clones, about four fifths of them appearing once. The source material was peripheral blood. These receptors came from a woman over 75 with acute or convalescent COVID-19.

This CDR3 reads CAWRPHLTVSYTF. The CDR3 DNA is TGTGCCTGGAGGCCCCATTTGACAGTAAGCTACACCTTC. This chain connects TRBV30 to TRBJ1-2, with D possibly matching TRBD1 (5 bases). Trimming took off 3 bases at V and 9 bases at J, with 17 bases between the two ends. CDR3 size: 13 residues. CDR1 and CDR2 (germline): GTSNPN, SVGIG (reference sequence).

CDR3 loop: CASSRRDRGLLGMDYGYTF. CDR3 nucleotide sequence: TGTGCCAGCAGCCGCCGGGACAGGGGGCTCCTAGGAATGGACTATGGCTACACCTTC. The chain recombines TRBV3-1 (or the pseudogene TRBV3-2) with TRBJ1-2, with 12 bases fitting TRBD1. The CDR3 covers 19 residues. V was clipped by 4 bases and J by 3 bases; unmatched bases: 15. The germline V gene encodes CDR1 LGHDT and CDR2 YNNKEL (reference sequence).

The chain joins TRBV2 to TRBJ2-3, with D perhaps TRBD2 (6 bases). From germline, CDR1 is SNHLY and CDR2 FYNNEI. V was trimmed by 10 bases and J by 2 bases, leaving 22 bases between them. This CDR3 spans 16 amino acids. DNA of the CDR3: TGTGCCACCTTCACGGGACTTTCCAGTTTCACAGATACGCAGTATTTT. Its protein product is CATFTGLSSFTDTQYF.

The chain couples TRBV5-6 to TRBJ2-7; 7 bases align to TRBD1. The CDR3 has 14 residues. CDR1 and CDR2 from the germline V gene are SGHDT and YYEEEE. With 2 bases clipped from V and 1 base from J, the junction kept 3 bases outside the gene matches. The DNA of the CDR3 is TGTGCCAGCAGCTTCGGACAGGCGTCCTACGAGCAGTACTTC. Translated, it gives CASSFGQASYEQYF. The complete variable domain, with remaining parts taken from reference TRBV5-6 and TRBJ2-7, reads DAGVTQSPTHLIKTRGQQVTLRCSPKSGHDTVSWYQQALGQGPQFIFQYYEEEERQRGNFPDRFSGHQFPNYSSELNVNALLLGDSALYLCASSFGQASYEQYFGPGTRLTVT.

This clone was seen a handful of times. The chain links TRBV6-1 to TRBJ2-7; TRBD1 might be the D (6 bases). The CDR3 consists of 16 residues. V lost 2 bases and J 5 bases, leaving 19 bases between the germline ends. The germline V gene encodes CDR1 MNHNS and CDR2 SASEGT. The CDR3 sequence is CASSERSGALYHEQYF. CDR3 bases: TGTGCCAGCAGTGAACGGTCAGGGGCCCTATATCACGAGCAGTACTTC.

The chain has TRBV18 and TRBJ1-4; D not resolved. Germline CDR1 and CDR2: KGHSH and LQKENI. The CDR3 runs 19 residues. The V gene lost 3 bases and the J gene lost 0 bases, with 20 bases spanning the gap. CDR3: CASSPTTGLGSPTNEKLFF. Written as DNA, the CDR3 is TGTGCCAGCTCACCGACCACCGGGCTGGGGAGTCCAACTAATGAAAAACTGTTTTTT.

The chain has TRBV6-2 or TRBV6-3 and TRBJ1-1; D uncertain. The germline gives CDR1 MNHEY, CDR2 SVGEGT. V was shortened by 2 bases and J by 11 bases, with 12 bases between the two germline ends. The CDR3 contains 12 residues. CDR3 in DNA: TGTGCCAGCAGTTACCCGGGAGGCGGGGCTTTCTTT. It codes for CASSYPGGGAFF.

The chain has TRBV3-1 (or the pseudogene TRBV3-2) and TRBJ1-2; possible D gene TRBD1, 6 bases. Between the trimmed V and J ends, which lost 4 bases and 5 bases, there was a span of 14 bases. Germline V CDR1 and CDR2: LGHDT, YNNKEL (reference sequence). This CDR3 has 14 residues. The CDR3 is CASSPTWGRYGYTF. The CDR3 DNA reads TGTGCCAGCAGCCCTACTTGGGGGCGATATGGCTACACCTTC.

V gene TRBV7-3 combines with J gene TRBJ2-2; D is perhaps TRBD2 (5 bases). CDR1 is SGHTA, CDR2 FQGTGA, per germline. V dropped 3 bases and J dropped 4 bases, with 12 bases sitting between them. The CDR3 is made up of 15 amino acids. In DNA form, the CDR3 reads TGTGCCAGCAGCTTTCCGGACGCGGGCACCGGGGAGCTGTTTTTT. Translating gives CASSFPDAGTGELFF.

DNA of the CDR3: TGTGCCAGCAGCTTATTGGTCGAGACTGAAGCTTTCTTT. Translated, it gives CASSLLVETEAFF. The chain carries TRBV7-3 and TRBJ1-1; D remains unclear. CDR1 and CDR2 from the germline V gene are SGHTA and FQGTGA. With 2 bases removed from V and 5 bases from J, the gap between germline ends came to 9 bases. The CDR3 loop spans 13 amino acids.

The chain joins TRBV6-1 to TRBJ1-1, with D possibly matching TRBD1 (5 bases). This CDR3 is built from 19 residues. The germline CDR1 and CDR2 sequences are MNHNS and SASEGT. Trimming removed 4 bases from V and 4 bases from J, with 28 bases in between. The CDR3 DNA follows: TGTGCCAGCAGTGCCCCGCGTCAATCCATTCCTCGACAGACCACTGAAGCTTTCTTT. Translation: CASSAPRQSIPRQTTEAFF.

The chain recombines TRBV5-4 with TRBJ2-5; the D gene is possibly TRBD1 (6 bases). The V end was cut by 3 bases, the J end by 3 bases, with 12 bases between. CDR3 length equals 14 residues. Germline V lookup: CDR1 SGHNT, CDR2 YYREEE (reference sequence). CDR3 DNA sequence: TGTGCCAGCAGCTCTGGGGGCCCTAAAGAGACCCAGTACTTC. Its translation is CASSSGGPKETQYF.

CDR3 DNA: TGTGCCAGTAGTGCACCCCCCGGACAGGGCAATCAGCCCCAGCATTTT. It yields the protein CASSAPPGQGNQPQHF. The chain couples TRBV19 to TRBJ1-5; 7 bases line up with TRBD1. This CDR3 contains 16 residues. V lost 5 bases to trimming and J lost 2 bases; unmatched junction nucleotides: 9. Germline V gives CDR1 LNHDA, CDR2 SQIVND (reference sequence).

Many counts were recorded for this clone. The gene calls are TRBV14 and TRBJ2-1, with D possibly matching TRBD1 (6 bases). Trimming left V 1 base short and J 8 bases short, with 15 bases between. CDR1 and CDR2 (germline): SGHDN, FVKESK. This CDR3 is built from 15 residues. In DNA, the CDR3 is TGTGCCAGCAGCCAAGGAGACAGGAGAAACTATGAGCAGTTCTTC. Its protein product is CASSQGDRRNYEQFF.

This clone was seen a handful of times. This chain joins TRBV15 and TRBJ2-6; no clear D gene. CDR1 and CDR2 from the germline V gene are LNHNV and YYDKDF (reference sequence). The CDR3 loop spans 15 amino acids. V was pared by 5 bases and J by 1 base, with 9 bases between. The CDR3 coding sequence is TGTGCCACCAGCCCGGTCGATTCTGGGGCCAACGTCCTGACTTTC. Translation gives CATSPVDSGANVLTF.

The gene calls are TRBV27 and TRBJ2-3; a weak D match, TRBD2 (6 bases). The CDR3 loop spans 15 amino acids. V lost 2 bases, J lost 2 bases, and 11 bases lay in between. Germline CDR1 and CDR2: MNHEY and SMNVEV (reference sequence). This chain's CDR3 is CASSLKEGTTDTQYF. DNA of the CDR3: TGTGCCAGCAGTTTAAAGGAGGGGACCACAGATACGCAGTATTTT.

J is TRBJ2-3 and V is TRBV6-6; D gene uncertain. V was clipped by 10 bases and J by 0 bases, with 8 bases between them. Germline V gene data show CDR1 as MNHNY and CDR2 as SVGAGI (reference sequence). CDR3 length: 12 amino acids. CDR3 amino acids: CATHTSTDTQYF. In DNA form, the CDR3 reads TGTGCCACTCACACCAGCACAGATACGCAGTATTTT.

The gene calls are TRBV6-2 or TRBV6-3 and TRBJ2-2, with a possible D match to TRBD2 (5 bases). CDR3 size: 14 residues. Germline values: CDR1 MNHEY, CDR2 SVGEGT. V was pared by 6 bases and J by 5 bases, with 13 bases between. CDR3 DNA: TGTGCCAGCAGCGGGCTAGCCGGAACCGGGGAGCTGTTTTTT. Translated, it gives CASSGLAGTGELFF.

CDR3 residues: CASSIGQSVGELFF. The DNA of the CDR3 is TGCGCCAGCAGCATCGGACAGTCTGTCGGGGAGCTGTTTTTT. The chain employs TRBV5-1 and TRBJ2-2, with D perhaps matching TRBD1 (6 bases). V lost 4 bases, J lost 7 bases, and 14 bases lay in between. The CDR3 runs 14 residues. CDR1 is SGHRS and CDR2 is YFSETQ in the germline V gene.

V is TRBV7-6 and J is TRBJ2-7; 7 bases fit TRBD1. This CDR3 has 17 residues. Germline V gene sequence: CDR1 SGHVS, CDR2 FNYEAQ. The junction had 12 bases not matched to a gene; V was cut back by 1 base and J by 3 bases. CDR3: CASSLDDRQGPLYEQYF. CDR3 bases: TGTGCCAGCAGCTTAGATGACAGACAGGGCCCGCTCTACGAGCAGTACTTC.

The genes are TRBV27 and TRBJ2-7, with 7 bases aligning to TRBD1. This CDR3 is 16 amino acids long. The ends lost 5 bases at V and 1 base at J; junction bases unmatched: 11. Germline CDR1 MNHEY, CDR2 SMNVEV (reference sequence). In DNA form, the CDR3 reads TGTGCCAGCAGTCCTGAGACAGGGTATGAATCCTACGAGCAGTACTTC. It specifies CASSPETGYESYEQYF.

The CDR3 sequence is CASSQNLGLAYNEQFF. CDR3 DNA sequence: TGTGCCAGCAGCCAAAACCTAGGACTAGCCTACAATGAGCAGTTCTTC. This chain connects TRBV4-2 to TRBJ2-1, with 7 bases fitting TRBD2. The length of the CDR3 is 16 residues. The J segment lost 2 bases and the V segment lost 2 bases, leaving 6 bases of the junction unmatched. Germline V gene data show CDR1 as LGHNA and CDR2 as YNFKEQ.

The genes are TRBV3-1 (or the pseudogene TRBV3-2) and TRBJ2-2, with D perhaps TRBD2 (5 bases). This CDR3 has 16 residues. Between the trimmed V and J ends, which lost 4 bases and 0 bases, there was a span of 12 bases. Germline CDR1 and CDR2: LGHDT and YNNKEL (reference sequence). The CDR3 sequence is CASSPHSGANTGELFF. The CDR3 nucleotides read TGTGCCAGCAGCCCGCACAGCGGAGCGAACACCGGGGAGCTGTTTTTT.

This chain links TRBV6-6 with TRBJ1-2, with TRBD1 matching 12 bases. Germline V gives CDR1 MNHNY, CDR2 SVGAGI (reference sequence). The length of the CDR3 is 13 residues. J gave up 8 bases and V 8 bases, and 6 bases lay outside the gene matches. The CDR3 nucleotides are TGTGCCAGCCAGGGACAGGGGGCCGGGGGCTACACCTTC. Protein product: CASQGQGAGGYTF.